The 18 T cell receptor beta chains below all came from one sample that was sequenced in a study of identical twins (dated by TCRdb to 2016 to 2017). Receptor amplification or capture employed 5' RACE. The instrument given in TCRdb is Illumina HiSeq 2000. The raw public data were reprocessed by TCRdb itself: fastp quality trimming at Q25, MiXCR clonotype calling, in-frame beta chains only. Each entry merges the rows of one CDR3 protein and shows their most common DNA and genes. The sample data list roughly 700,000 distinct CDR3 sequences, and approximately 9% of these were observed just once. In total, the top ten clones hold approximately 0.89% of the sample. These data were likewise used in another study, on yellow fever vaccine responses in identical twins.

Sample: PBMCs. The receptors originated from a woman between 18 and 29 years old in good health.

This sequence joins TRBV5-1 and TRBJ2-3; TRBD1 matches 8 bases. V was pared by 0 bases and J by 0 bases, with 12 bases of the junction left unmatched. Germline loops: CDR1 SGHRS, CDR2 YFSETQ. There are 19 residues in the CDR3. The DNA of the CDR3 is TGCGCCAGCAGCTTGGGCAGGGGGCCAGCGCGGGGTAGCACAGATACGCAGTATTTT. Its protein product is CASSLGRGPARGSTDTQYF.

A remark on this clonotype: This may be a read error, as it is one base from a much larger clone. The chain has TRBV7-8 and TRBJ1-1, with no clear D. CDR3 length equals 14 residues. Germline values: CDR1 SGHVS, CDR2 FQNEAQ. CDR3 sequence reads: CARSLSGGYTEAFF. The CDR3 nucleotides read TGTGCCAGGAGCTTATCGGGCGGCTACACTGAAGCTTTCTTT.

The chain uses TRBV29-1 and TRBJ2-7, with 10 bases aligning to TRBD1. This CDR3 has 15 amino acids. Germline V gene sequence: CDR1 SQVTM, CDR2 ANQGSEA. V was clipped by 6 bases and J by 1 base; unmatched bases: 9. The CDR3 protein is CSVLRRTGGSYEQYF. The CDR3 nucleotides read TGCAGCGTCCTCCGCCGGACAGGGGGGTCCTACGAGCAGTACTTC.

This clonotype has only a few counts. CDR3 residues: CASRELAGNEQFF. In DNA form, the CDR3 reads TGTGCCAGCCGGGAACTAGCGGGGAATGAGCAGTTCTTC. V is TRBV18 and J is TRBJ2-1, with 10 bases that match TRBD2. The V gene end was trimmed by 8 bases and the J gene end by 7 bases; junction bases not matched to a gene: 5. The CDR3 contains 13 residues. Germline-derived CDR1 and CDR2 are KGHSH and LQKENI.

This clonotype was picked up a small number of times. CDR3 sequence (DNA): TGTGCCAGCAGCAAGGCTGCAGCCGGGGAGCTGTTTTTT. This sequence encodes CASSKAAAGELFF. The chain links TRBV28 to TRBJ2-2; D gene ambiguous. V was shortened by 6 bases and J by 6 bases, with 11 bases between the two germline ends. Germline values: CDR1 MDHEN, CDR2 SYDVKM. The CDR3 length is 13 residues.

This clonotype was observed a few times. The chain links TRBV27 to TRBJ2-7, with unresolved D. With 2 bases removed from V and 3 bases from J, the gap between germline ends came to 14 bases. CDR3 length: 15 amino acids. Germline CDR1 MNHEY, CDR2 SMNVEV (reference sequence). The DNA of the CDR3 is TGTGCCAGCAGTTTAGAGGTCGGGTCAGTCTACGAGCAGTACTTC. As protein: CASSLEVGSVYEQYF.

This rearrangement joins TRBV7-9 to TRBJ2-5, with a weak D call TRBD1 (6 bases). The germline V and J ends were trimmed by 6 bases and 3 bases, with 14 bases remaining between them. This CDR3 region has 14 residues. CDR1 SEHNR and CDR2 FQNEAQ come from the germline V gene (reference sequence). The CDR3 coding sequence is TGTGCCAGCAGTACAGGGACAAACGAAGAGACCCAGTACTTC. Protein sequence: CASSTGTNEETQYF.

This chain connects TRBV20-1 to TRBJ2-1, with D uncertain. Per germline, CDR1 DFQATT and CDR2 SNEGSKA (reference sequence). This CDR3 is built from 11 residues. The ends were cut back, 6 bases at V and 6 bases at J, with 9 bases in the middle. The CDR3 DNA follows: TGCAGTGCATTGTGGGGCAATGAGCAGTTCTTC. Its protein is CSALWGNEQFF.

This clonotype appeared a few times. The chain has TRBV7-9 and TRBJ2-1; tentative D call: TRBD2 (6 bases). Germline V CDR1 and CDR2: SEHNR, FQNEAQ (reference sequence). The CDR3 has 14 amino acids. Between the trimmed V and J ends, which lost 1 base and 9 bases, there was a span of 13 bases. The CDR3 bases are TGTGCCAGCAGCTTAGAGCGAATAGCGGTTGAGCAGTTCTTC. Translation: CASSLERIAVEQFF.

Many counts were recorded for this clonotype. The chain combines TRBV4-1 with TRBJ2-1; D perhaps matches TRBD2 (5 bases). Germline loops: CDR1 MGHRA, CDR2 YSYEKL. The CDR3 contains 15 residues. Trimming removed 1 base from V and 3 bases from J, with 10 bases in between. This chain's CDR3 is CASSQAGTLYNEQFF. In DNA, the CDR3 is TGCGCCAGCAGCCAAGCGGGAACCCTCTACAATGAGCAGTTCTTC.

The gene calls are TRBV24-1 and TRBJ2-2, with D maybe TRBD2 (6 bases). Germline V lookup: CDR1 KGHDR, CDR2 SFDVKD. This CDR3 has 12 amino acids. V was trimmed by 9 bases and J by 5 bases, leaving 9 bases between them. DNA for the CDR3: TGTGCCACCGGAGGGTTTACCGGGGAGCTGTTTTTT. Its translation: CATGGFTGELFF.

The rearrangement links TRBV9 to TRBJ2-7, with D maybe TRBD1 (5 bases). This CDR3 has 15 residues. CDR1 and CDR2 from the germline V gene are SGDLS and YYNGEE. V was cut by 4 bases and J by 0 bases, with 14 bases left in between. The CDR3 loop reads CASSWRDRPSYEQYF. The CDR3 nucleotides read TGTGCCAGCAGCTGGAGAGACAGACCCTCCTACGAGCAGTACTTC. Variable domain in full (rest from reference TRBV9 and TRBJ2-7): DSGVTQTPKHLITATGQRVTLRCSPRSGDLSVYWYQQSLDQGLQFLIQYYNGEERAKGNILERFSAQQFPDLHSELNLSSLELGDSALYFCASSWRDRPSYEQYFGPGTRLTVT.

This clonotype was observed a few times. V gene TRBV5-6 combines with J gene TRBJ2-5, with 9 bases aligning to TRBD2. V lost 0 bases and J lost 5; bases outside the gene matches: 8. Germline V gene lookup returns CDR1 SGHDT and CDR2 YYEEEE. CDR3 size: 16 residues. The CDR3 spells CASSLAGLAGRETQYF. The CDR3 coding sequence is TGTGCCAGCAGCTTGGCCGGGCTAGCGGGACGCGAGACCCAGTACTTC.

This chain links TRBV12-5 with TRBJ2-2; 7 bases agree with TRBD1. The CDR3 length is 16 residues. Germline values: CDR1 LGHNT, CDR2 FRNRAP. The J segment lost 6 bases and the V segment lost 4 bases, leaving 11 bases of the junction unmatched. The CDR3 here is CASGWASGGSAGELFF. As DNA, the CDR3 is TGTGCTAGTGGTTGGGCCTCAGGGGGAAGTGCCGGGGAGCTGTTTTTT. Drawing the rest from reference TRBV12-5 and TRBJ2-2, the complete variable domain is DARVTQTPRHKVTEMGQEVTMRCQPILGHNTVFWYRQTMMQGLELLAYFRNRAPLDDSGMPKDRFSAEMPDATLATLKIQPSEPRDSAVYFCASGWASGGSAGELFFGEGSRLTVL.

The chain employs TRBV9 and TRBJ2-2; 7 bases agree with TRBD2. Germline CDR1 is SGDLS and CDR2 is YYNGEE. CDR3 length: 12 amino acids. With V trimmed by 10 bases and J by 0 bases, 0 bases remained unmatched. The CDR3 DNA reads TGTGCCGGACTAGCGAACACCGGGGAGCTGTTTTTT. Amino acids: CAGLANTGELFF.

V usage is TRBV2 and J usage is TRBJ2-1; D is undetermined. CDR3 length equals 13 residues. Germline CDR1 reads SNHLY; CDR2 reads FYNNEI. Trimming took off 6 bases at V and 5 bases at J, with 11 bases between the two ends. The CDR3 spells CASRAEVNNEQFF. The DNA of the CDR3 is TGTGCCAGCAGGGCCGAAGTAAACAATGAGCAGTTCTTC.

This clonotype showed up just a few times. Here the CDR3 reads CASSLGDGQGKNQPQHF. The CDR3 nucleotides read TGTGCCAGCAGCTTGGGGGACGGACAGGGGAAGAATCAGCCCCAGCATTTT. This rearrangement joins TRBV5-5 to TRBJ1-5; 9 nucleotides line up with TRBD1. Germline loops: CDR1 SGHKS, CDR2 YYEKEE (reference sequence). The CDR3 runs to 17 residues. V gave up 0 bases and J gave up 4 bases; unmatched junction bases: 8.

The chain joins TRBV27 to TRBJ2-7; 9 positions match TRBD1. The CDR3 runs to 16 residues. Germline V lookup: CDR1 MNHEY, CDR2 SMNVEV (reference sequence). V shed 3 bases, J shed 6 bases, and the junction held 12 bases outside the gene matches. Written as DNA, the CDR3 is TGTGCCAGCAGTTTCGCCCCGGGACAGGGAGGTAGCGAGCAGTACTTC. This translates into CASSFAPGQGGSEQYF.